This T cell receptor beta chain is from a study of cytomegalovirus exposure and HLA in healthy donors. Study results and limitations: The study listed under 200 cytomegalovirus-associated TCR beta chains. The classifier was said to identify cytomegalovirus status with high specificity and sensitivity.

With respect to this clone: No antigen is known for it.

The CDR3 is 14 amino acids. V was trimmed by 7 bases and J by 4 bases, leaving 16 bases between them. Germline V gene lookup returns CDR1 LNHDA and CDR2 SQIVND (reference sequence). Repertoires were generated with immunoSEQ multiplex PCR, while TCRdb's copy carries only in-frame clones and drops some. This table has roughly 200,000 clones, about 89% appearing once. The donors belonged to the roughly 110-subject validation cohort, separate from the roughly 650-subject first cohort. The sequence was obtained from a man aged 25 to 40 in good health and CMV-seropositive. The chain has TRBV19 and TRBJ1-2, with D unclear. The material sequenced was PBMCs. CDR3 loop: CASTFSSGPYGYTF. DNA of the CDR3: TGTGCCAGTACTTTTTCCAGCGGACCCTATGGCTACACCTTC.